The next 16 T cell receptor beta chains were all read from a single sample in a study of CD8+ T cells in alopecia areata. RNA extraction and reverse transcription yielded cDNA as sequencing template. TCRdb's table, derived via immunoSEQ multiplex PCR, lists solely in-frame clones and lacks some. The data hold 150,000 or so clones, with more than 85% observed a single time. As for treatment: oral pan-JAK inhibitor, 5-10 mg twice daily. This specimen was CD8+ T cells sorted from blood, taken at week 4, from a patient treated with tofacitinib. The source is a human donor with alopecia areata.

The genes are TRBV15 and TRBJ2-1; 15 bases agree with TRBD2. V gave up 3 bases and J gave up 0 bases; unmatched junction bases: 9. Germline CDR1 reads LNHNV; CDR2 reads YYDKDF (reference sequence). There are 20 residues in the CDR3. The CDR3 sequence is CATSRGTSGRYTDSYNEQFF. The DNA of the CDR3 is TGTGCCACCAGCAGGGGGACTAGCGGGAGGTATACCGACTCCTACAATGAGCAGTTCTTC.

The chain uses TRBV19 and TRBJ1-1, with a tentative D call TRBD1 (6 bases). V was cut by 3 bases and J by 1 base, with 9 bases left in between. The CDR3 runs to 14 residues. Germline V gene sequence: CDR1 LNHDA, CDR2 SQIVND (reference sequence). The CDR3 loop reads CASSMPGANTEAFF. CDR3 coding DNA: TGTGCCAGTAGTATGCCAGGGGCGAACACTGAAGCTTTCTTT.

The chain uses TRBV4-1 and TRBJ2-7; D perhaps matches TRBD2 (6 bases). Trimming shortened V by 3 bases and J by 3 bases, and 15 bases separated the two germline ends. The germline CDR1 and CDR2 sequences are MGHRA and YSYEKL. The CDR3 extends over 15 amino acids. The DNA of the CDR3 is TGCGCCAGCAGCCAGGTCGGAGGGTCGGGCTACGAGCAGTACTTC. Translated: CASSQVGGSGYEQYF.

The chain carries TRBV6-5 and TRBJ2-2; weak D call: TRBD2 (6 bases). The V gene's germline CDR1 is MNHEY and CDR2 SVGAGI. Deletions cut 0 bases from V and 7 bases from J, with 9 bases between. This CDR3 contains 14 residues. The CDR3 coding sequence is TGTGCCAGCAGTTACTCGGAGGGAGGCGGGGAGCTGTTTTTT. This sequence encodes CASSYSEGGGELFF.

The V and J genes are TRBV5-6 and TRBJ2-7, with D possibly TRBD1 on 6 matching bases. Germline assignment: CDR1 SGHDT and CDR2 YYEEEE. V was clipped by 0 bases and J by 4 bases, with 8 bases between them. The CDR3 runs to 13 residues. The CDR3 region is CASSLDRVYEQYF. The CDR3 nucleotides read TGTGCCAGCAGCTTGGACAGGGTATACGAGCAGTACTTC.

The chain joins TRBV4-2 to TRBJ1-1; the D gene is possibly TRBD1 (5 bases). Germline CDR1 reads LGHNA; CDR2 reads YNFKEQ. Trimming stripped 2 bases from V and 3 bases from J, with 10 bases between. This CDR3 spans 14 amino acids. CDR3 sequence: CASSQPDSYTEAFF. For the CDR3, the DNA is TGTGCCAGCAGCCAACCAGACAGTTACACTGAAGCTTTCTTT.

The chain joins TRBV27 to TRBJ2-7, with TRBD2 matching 13 bases. Germline V CDR1 and CDR2: MNHEY, SMNVEV (reference sequence). The CDR3 sequence is 16 residues long. The trim removed 2 bases at V and 4 bases at J, leaving 5 bases unmatched. CDR3 DNA: TGTGCCAGCAGTTTAGCCCAGGGACTAGCGGGGTACGAGCAGTACTTC. It codes for CASSLAQGLAGYEQYF.

The chain joins TRBV19 to TRBJ2-2; no definite D call. V gave up 6 bases and J gave up 7 bases, with 12 bases separating them. Per the germline V gene, CDR1 is LNHDA and CDR2 is SQIVND (reference sequence). This CDR3 comprises 13 residues. The CDR3 nucleotides are TGTGCCAGTAGCGGGCCCGAGGTCGGGGAGCTGTTTTTT. Its protein is CASSGPEVGELFF.

This clone was observed a handful of times. The chain uses TRBV27 and TRBJ2-1; 14 bases map to TRBD2. This CDR3 is built from 18 residues. J was trimmed by 12 bases and V by 2 bases; bases with no gene match: 15. The germline V gene encodes CDR1 MNHEY and CDR2 SMNVEV (reference sequence). The CDR3 bases are TGTGCCAGCAGTTTAGGGGCCGTAGGGGGACTAGCGGGAGTCGGGCAGTTCTTC. It is translated as CASSLGAVGGLAGVGQFF.

This chain joins TRBV7-3 and TRBJ2-5, with TRBD2 matching 9 bases. V shed 5 bases, J shed 2 bases, and the junction held 6 bases outside the gene matches. The CDR3 covers 15 residues. Germline assignment: CDR1 SGHTA and CDR2 FQGTGA. The CDR3 here is CASSPGLARQETQYF. The CDR3 coding sequence is TGTGCCAGCAGCCCGGGACTAGCTAGACAAGAGACCCAGTACTTC.

This clone was counted only a few times. The rearrangement joins TRBV4-1 to TRBJ1-5; D may be TRBD1 (5 bases). Trimming took off 0 bases at V and 3 bases at J, with 9 bases between the two ends. The CDR3 runs 15 residues. CDR1 and CDR2 (germline): MGHRA, YSYEKL. The CDR3 coding sequence is TGCGCCAGCAGCCAAGATATAGGGGACAATCAGCCCCAGCATTTT. This gives the protein CASSQDIGDNQPQHF.

This clone was seen a handful of times. This chain connects TRBV6-6 to TRBJ1-1, with TRBD1 as a possible D gene (6 bases). This CDR3 is built from 11 residues. Trimming cost V 10 bases and J 11 bases, with 17 bases left between them. Germline V CDR1 and CDR2: MNHNY, SVGAGI (reference sequence). The CDR3 spells CAILTGSAAFF. In DNA form, the CDR3 reads TGTGCCATACTCACAGGGAGTGCGGCTTTCTTT.

The chain recombines TRBV12-5 with TRBJ2-7; TRBD1 or TRBD2 may be the D gene (6 bases each). The CDR3 loop spans 13 amino acids. The V gene's germline CDR1 is LGHNT and CDR2 FRNRAP. V dropped 4 bases and J dropped 4 bases, with 11 bases sitting between them. The CDR3 loop reads CASGSPGAYEQYF. The CDR3 DNA is TGTGCTAGTGGTTCCCCGGGGGCGTACGAGCAGTACTTC.

This rearrangement joins TRBV18 to TRBJ2-5; possibly TRBD2 for D (6 bases). Germline CDR1 reads KGHSH; CDR2 reads LQKENI. The V end lost 6 bases, the J end lost 3 bases, and 17 bases lay between the germline ends. The CDR3 is made up of 15 amino acids. As DNA, the CDR3 is TGTGCCAGCTCCAACCAGGGCTGGGGGGAAGAGACCCAGTACTTC. Translated: CASSNQGWGEETQYF. The entire variable domain, with the rest obtained from reference TRBV18 and TRBJ2-5, is as follows: NAGVMQNPRHLVRRRGQEARLRCSPMKGHSHVYWYRQLPEEGLKFMVYLQKENIIDESGMPKERFSAEFPKEGPSILRIQQVVRGDSAAYFCASSNQGWGEETQYFGPGTRLLVL.

The chain combines TRBV27 with TRBJ2-7, with TRBD2 identical over 10 bases. Germline CDR1 MNHEY, CDR2 SMNVEV (reference sequence). J lost 0 bases, V lost 5 bases, and 7 bases had no gene match. The CDR3 runs 16 residues. CDR3 sequence reads: CASSLAGAPPSYEQYF. The CDR3 nucleotides read TGTGCCAGCAGTCTAGCGGGAGCCCCACCCTCCTACGAGCAGTACTTC.

V is TRBV4-1 and J is TRBJ2-1; the D gene is possibly TRBD2 (5 bases). V was clipped by 4 bases and J by 10 bases, with 11 bases between them. The CDR3 spans 12 residues. Germline V gives CDR1 MGHRA, CDR2 YSYEKL. CDR3 loop: CASSPGNFEQFF. The CDR3, as DNA: TGCGCCAGCAGCCCCGGGAATTTCGAGCAGTTCTTC.